This entry lists 21 T cell receptor beta chains sequenced from one sample in a study of T-cell memory formation after mild COVID-19. TCRdb re-called the 5' RACE reads with MiXCR, one entry per CDR3 protein. The sample yields about 390,000 distinct CDR3 sequences, under 25% seen once. Sequences were obtained from PBMCs or a T cell subset sorted from them (not recorded which). The source of these receptors is an adult woman who had mild COVID-19 (a few samples of this study predate the infection). Cell type and time point are not known.

Comment on this clonotype: Mismatch with germline at one junction end may stem from a read error. Here the CDR3 DNA reads TGTGCTAGCAGTCCCACTAACACCTACTCCGGGGAGCTGTTTTTT. It is translated as CASSPTNTYSGELFF. The V call is TRBV7-7, the J call TRBJ2-2; no definite D call. The CDR3 runs to 15 residues. The germline V gene encodes CDR1 SSHAT and CDR2 FNYEAQ (reference sequence). Filled out from reference TRBV7-7 and TRBJ2-2, the complete variable domain reads GAGVSQSPRYKVTKRGQDVTLRCDPISSHATLYWYQQALGQGPEFLTYFNYEAQPDKSGLPSDRFSAERPEGSISTLTIQRTEQRDSAMYRCASSPTNTYSGELFFGEGSRLTVL.

The chain is built from TRBV5-4 and TRBJ1-1, with no clear D. The germline V gene has CDR1 SGHNT and CDR2 YYREEE (reference sequence). The ends were cut back, 3 bases at V and 6 bases at J, with 9 bases in the middle. CDR3 size: 12 residues. CDR3 DNA sequence: TGTGCCAGCAGCTCGGACGGTTCTGAAGCTTTCTTT. Translation: CASSSDGSEAFF.

This clonotype has at least ten counts. The gene calls are TRBV15 and TRBJ2-7; TRBD2 aligns across 8 bases. CDR3 length: 16 amino acids. The junction had 8 bases not matched to a gene; V was cut back by 4 bases and J by 0 bases. Germline V gene lookup returns CDR1 LNHNV and CDR2 YYDKDF (reference sequence). The CDR3 coding sequence is TGTGCCACCAGCACTAATACGGGGGGGGACTCCTACGAGCAGTACTTC. Translated, it gives CATSTNTGGDSYEQYF.

The chain has TRBV7-8 and TRBJ1-1, with D possibly TRBD1 on 6 matching bases. The V and J ends lost 3 bases and 1 base respectively, with 12 bases between them. The CDR3 has 15 residues. Germline-derived CDR1 and CDR2 are SGHVS and FQNEAQ. CDR3: CASSLTQGQNTEAFF. The CDR3 region has the DNA TGTGCCAGCAGCTTGACACAGGGACAGAACACTGAAGCTTTCTTT.

This clonotype was recorded many times. The rearrangement joins TRBV11-2 to TRBJ2-3, with D perhaps matching TRBD2 (7 bases). V dropped 3 bases and J dropped 2 bases, with 18 bases sitting between them. CDR3 length: 17 amino acids. CDR1 and CDR2 (germline): SGHAT, FQNNGV. The CDR3 here is CASSLVGGGRYTDTQYF. In DNA, the CDR3 is TGTGCCAGCAGCTTGGTTGGGGGGGGCCGCTACACAGATACGCAGTATTTT.

The chain joins TRBV11-2 to TRBJ2-2, with 12 positions matching TRBD2. Trimming cost V 1 base and J 1 base; bases outside gene matches: 4. This CDR3 spans 18 amino acids. The germline gives CDR1 SGHAT, CDR2 FQNNGV. The CDR3 reads CASSLGASGRGNTGELFF. Here the CDR3 DNA reads TGTGCCAGCAGCTTAGGGGCTAGCGGGAGGGGGAACACCGGGGAGCTGTTTTTT.

This clonotype was recorded a few times. This chain connects TRBV11-2 to TRBJ2-2, with D possibly TRBD2 on 6 matching bases. CDR3 length: 14 residues. CDR1 is SGHAT, CDR2 FQNNGV, per germline. Trimming cost V 3 bases and J 5 bases, with 10 bases left between them. The CDR3, as DNA: TGTGCCAGCAGCTTGGTGGGGGGTACCGGGGAGCTGTTTTTT. Amino acid sequence: CASSLVGGTGELFF.

This clonotype has just a few counts. The rearrangement joins TRBV5-6 to TRBJ2-7; the D gene is possibly TRBD2 (6 bases). The CDR3 length is 14 residues. Trimming pared 5 bases from V and 3 bases from J, leaving 15 bases between. Germline loops: CDR1 SGHDT, CDR2 YYEEEE. CDR3 protein: CASRTRGKHYEQYF. The DNA of the CDR3 is TGTGCCAGCAGAACCCGGGGGAAACACTACGAGCAGTACTTC.

CDR3 DNA: TGTGCCAGCAGCCAAGCTAGCGGGAGGGGCACAGATACGCAGTATTTT. It translates to CASSQASGRGTDTQYF. The chain carries TRBV4-2 and TRBJ2-3; 12 bases map to TRBD2. The CDR3 is 16 residues long. Germline lookup yields CDR1 LGHNA and CDR2 YNFKEQ. V shed 1 base, J shed 1 base, and the junction held 0 bases outside the gene matches.

This chain connects TRBV18 to TRBJ1-4, with 7 bases lining up with TRBD1. The length of the CDR3 is 16 residues. Germline CDR1 reads KGHSH; CDR2 reads LQKENI. V lost 8 bases to trimming and J lost 5 bases; unmatched junction nucleotides: 14. The CDR3 DNA reads TGTGCCAGCCAACCCACCGGGACAGAAGACAATGAAAAACTGTTTTTT. It codes for CASQPTGTEDNEKLFF.

This clonotype was observed a few times. V usage is TRBV3-1 and J usage is TRBJ1-1, with D unclear. The germline V gene encodes CDR1 LGHDT and CDR2 YNNKEL (reference sequence). Trimming stripped 5 bases from V and 1 base from J, with 14 bases between. The CDR3 is made up of 15 amino acids. Written as DNA, the CDR3 is TGTGCCAGCAGCTTGAAGGCGGGGTCGAACACTGAAGCTTTCTTT. It encodes CASSLKAGSNTEAFF.

The V call is TRBV19, the J call TRBJ2-1; no clear D gene. CDR3 length: 11 residues. Trimming took 5 bases from V and 9 from J, leaving 8 bases between them. Germline CDR1 LNHDA, CDR2 SQIVND (reference sequence). The CDR3 bases are TGTGCCAGTAGTTTCCTCGGTGAGCAGTTCTTC. Translating gives CASSFLGEQFF.

The chain has TRBV24-1 and TRBJ2-1; TRBD2 aligns across 9 bases. V lost 6 bases and J lost 9; bases outside the gene matches: 14. The CDR3 consists of 16 residues. The V gene's germline CDR1 is KGHDR and CDR2 SFDVKD. This CDR3 is CATSTGLAGPSGEQFF. The CDR3 nucleotides are TGTGCCACCAGTACGGGGCTAGCGGGGCCTAGTGGTGAGCAGTTCTTC.

This clonotype was counted ten times or more. This chain connects TRBV12-3 or TRBV12-4 to TRBJ2-1, with D maybe TRBD2 (6 bases). CDR3 length: 14 residues. Trimming pared 11 bases from V and 6 bases from J, leaving 20 bases between. CDR3 nucleotide sequence: TGTGCCGACGCTGAGAACCCCGGGGGCAATGAGCAGTTCTTC. Encoded protein: CADAENPGGNEQFF.

The chain is built from TRBV4-3 and TRBJ1-1, with D possibly matching TRBD1 (5 bases). CDR1 and CDR2 (germline): LGHNA, YSLEER. The CDR3 sequence is 15 residues long. With 1 base removed from V and 6 bases from J, the gap between germline ends came to 15 bases. In nucleotides, the CDR3 is TGCGCCAGCAGCCAAGCTCTGGGGGTCGGCCCTGAAGCTTTCTTT. Translation: CASSQALGVGPEAFF.

J is TRBJ1-5 and V is TRBV29-1; no clear D. The germline CDR1 and CDR2 sequences are SQVTM and ANQGSEA. V lost 4 bases and J lost 0, with 7 bases in between. The CDR3 runs to 13 residues. CDR3 sequence reads: CSVGRDSNQPQHF. The CDR3 bases are TGCAGCGTTGGACGGGATAGCAATCAGCCCCAGCATTTT. The full variable domain, rest sourced from reference TRBV29-1 and TRBJ1-5, is SAVISQKPSRDICQRGTSLTIQCQVDSQVTMMFWYRQQPGQSLTLIATANQGSEATYESGFVIDKFPISRPNLTFSTLTVSNMSPEDSSIYLCSVGRDSNQPQHFGDGTRLSIL.

In its sample, this clonotype was seen a few times. The chain employs TRBV14 and TRBJ2-7; no reliable D call. V dropped 0 bases and J dropped 6 bases, with 15 bases sitting between them. This CDR3 comprises 15 residues. Germline V lookup: CDR1 SGHDN, CDR2 FVKESK. The CDR3 bases are TGTGCCAGCAGCCAAGATGGGCTTATAAGCCGCGAGCAGTACTTC. It is translated as CASSQDGLISREQYF.

The sample holds a few counts of this clonotype. The genes are TRBV9 and TRBJ2-5; TRBD2 might be the D (5 bases). Germline lookup yields CDR1 SGDLS and CDR2 YYNGEE. This CDR3 is 12 amino acids long. V was shortened by 3 bases and J by 9 bases, with 12 bases between the two germline ends. This CDR3 reads CASSEGDTAQYF. The CDR3 coding sequence is TGTGCCAGCAGCGAGGGAGACACGGCCCAGTACTTC.

The rearrangement uses TRBV15 and TRBJ2-2; no reliable D call. This CDR3 contains 14 residues. Germline assignment: CDR1 LNHNV and CDR2 YYDKDF (reference sequence). The V end lost 0 bases, the J end lost 4 bases, and 6 bases lay between the germline ends. The CDR3 loop is CATSRDRGTGELFF. CDR3 DNA: TGTGCCACCAGCAGAGATCGAGGCACCGGGGAGCTGTTTTTT.

This clonotype was found a few times. This rearrangement joins TRBV2 to TRBJ2-1, with 7 bases that match TRBD2. This CDR3 comprises 14 residues. Germline V gives CDR1 SNHLY, CDR2 FYNNEI. V was pared by 7 bases and J by 5 bases, with 8 bases of the junction left unmatched. The CDR3 loop is CASKGSRGDNEQFF. As DNA, the CDR3 is TGTGCCAGCAAGGGCTCCCGGGGGGACAATGAGCAGTTCTTC.

The chain employs TRBV12-3 or TRBV12-4 and TRBJ2-3; D is perhaps TRBD1 or TRBD2 (5 bases each). The CDR3 runs to 15 residues. Between the trimmed V and J ends, which lost 3 bases and 8 bases, there was a span of 18 bases. The CDR3 loop reads CASSLMGPTRGTQYF. As DNA, the CDR3 is TGTGCCAGCAGTTTGATGGGACCCACCCGGGGTACGCAGTATTTT.